These 9 T cell receptor beta chains originate from one sample sequenced in a study of T cell responses to AZD1222 COVID-19 vaccine. TCRdb keeps only in-frame clones here, not all; method: immunoSEQ multiplex PCR. The table includes around 110,000 clones, approximately 83% detected once. The sequenced sample was peripheral blood, obtained on day 0 of MenACWY control vaccination. The receptors were gathered from an adult in good health.

The gene calls are TRBV12-3 or TRBV12-4 and TRBJ2-5, with D maybe TRBD2 (5 bases). Trimming took 3 bases from V and 7 from J, leaving 12 bases between them. This CDR3 has 13 residues. This chain's CDR3 is CASSLGNAGTQYF. The CDR3 nucleotides are TGTGCCAGCAGTTTGGGGAACGCGGGGACCCAGTACTTC.

The chain carries TRBV7-8 and TRBJ1-5; 10 bases map to TRBD1. Germline values: CDR1 SGHVS, CDR2 FQNEAQ. The CDR3 sequence is 18 residues long. V shed 2 bases and J 4 bases; nucleotides not matched to a gene: 11. In DNA form, the CDR3 reads TGTGCCAGCAGCTTATCGTGGCGACAGGGGGCAAGTAATCAGCCCCAGCATTTT. This gives the protein CASSLSWRQGASNQPQHF.

The rearrangement uses TRBV7-9 and TRBJ1-4; TRBD1 is a possible D gene (6 bases). This CDR3 spans 15 amino acids. Trimming took 5 bases from V and 6 from J, leaving 16 bases between them. CDR1 and CDR2 (germline): SEHNR, FQNEAQ (reference sequence). The CDR3 DNA reads as TGTGCCAGCAGCCCCCCAGGGGTGGGGGATGAAAAACTGTTTTTT. Protein sequence: CASSPPGVGDEKLFF. Looking up the rest from reference TRBV7-9 and TRBJ1-4 gives the full variable domain: DTGVSQNPRHKITKRGQNVTFRCDPISEHNRLYWYRQTLGQGPEFLTYFQNEAQLEKSRLLSDRFSAERPKGSFSTLEIQRTEQGDSAMYLCASSPPGVGDEKLFFGSGTQLSVL.

The CDR3: CASSQWRNTGELFF. The CDR3 bases are TGTGCCAGCAGCCAGTGGCGGAACACCGGGGAGCTGTTTTTT. The genes are TRBV6-6 and TRBJ2-2, with D hard to call. CDR3 length: 14 residues. The ends were cut back, 6 bases at V and 1 base at J, with 9 bases in the middle. Germline V gives CDR1 MNHNY, CDR2 SVGAGI (reference sequence).

The chain joins TRBV6-5 to TRBJ2-5; perhaps TRBD2 as D (5 bases). V was clipped by 7 bases and J by 4 bases, with 13 bases between them. The CDR3 covers 13 residues. Germline assignment: CDR1 MNHEY and CDR2 SVGAGI. The CDR3 region is CASIRSGVETQYF. For the CDR3, the DNA is TGTGCCAGCATTCGGAGCGGAGTAGAGACCCAGTACTTC.

This clone appeared a single time. The chain uses TRBV2 and TRBJ2-3, with TRBD2 matching over 9 bases. With V trimmed by 3 bases and J by 3 bases, 4 bases remained unmatched. CDR1 is SNHLY, CDR2 FYNNEI, per germline. The CDR3 is 15 amino acids. The CDR3 DNA reads as TGTGCCAGCAGTGAGGAAGCGGGGGGTACAGATACGCAGTATTTT. As protein: CASSEEAGGTDTQYF.

This clone was counted only a few times. V usage is TRBV27 and J usage is TRBJ1-6; a possible D gene is TRBD1 (6 bases). Germline-derived CDR1 and CDR2 are MNHEY and SMNVEV (reference sequence). This CDR3 is built from 13 residues. V lost 5 bases to trimming and J lost 4 bases, with 6 bases between them. CDR3 coding DNA: TGTGCCAGCAGTACAGGGTATAATTCACCCCTCCACTTT. Its protein is CASSTGYNSPLHF.

The gene calls are TRBV12-3 or TRBV12-4 and TRBJ2-3; D not certain. Deletions cut 6 bases from V and 6 bases from J, with 13 bases between. CDR3 size: 13 residues. The CDR3, as DNA: TGTGCCAGCAGGGCACGAAGCTCTGATACGCAGTATTTT. Translated, it gives CASRARSSDTQYF.

The chain couples TRBV20-1 to TRBJ1-1, with D unclear. The CDR3 has 12 amino acids. Germline-derived CDR1 and CDR2 are DFQATT and SNEGSKA (reference sequence). V lost 3 bases, J lost 3 bases, and 8 bases lay in between. The CDR3 loop is CSASNRDTEAFF. In DNA, the CDR3 is TGCAGTGCTAGTAATAGGGACACTGAAGCTTTCTTT.